This note documents a single T cell receptor (beta chain) sequence. Its specificity is not known. The record originates from a study of cytomegalovirus exposure and HLA in healthy donors. Turning to the study itself: Later analysis reported that the roughly 110 validation repertoires shared the platform of the 500 to 850 first-cohort repertoires.

V shed 5 bases and J shed 5 bases, with 18 bases lying between them. The germline V gene encodes CDR1 LNHDA and CDR2 SQIVND (reference sequence). The CDR3 spans 15 residues. The study, taken as a whole, reports: Rarity characterized most TCR sequences, yet some public TCRs appeared in many donors. First-cohort TCR clusters tended to co-occur in the 130 or so validation repertoires, a later analysis found. Both high specificity and high sensitivity reportedly marked the classifier's diagnosis of cytomegalovirus status.

Here immunoSEQ multiplex PCR was the method, and the copy in TCRdb shows in-frame clones only, minus some. The sample records some 240,000 clones, 70% to 90% being singletons. The V and J genes are TRBV19 and TRBJ2-5, with D perhaps matching TRBD1 (5 bases). The TCR sequence derives from a woman between 18 and 29 years old in good health and CMV-seronegative. The sequencing input was PBMCs. In DNA form, the CDR3 reads TGTGCCAGTAGTGTGACAAAGGGGCATCTGGAGACCCAGTACTTC. Protein: CASSVTKGHLETQYF.